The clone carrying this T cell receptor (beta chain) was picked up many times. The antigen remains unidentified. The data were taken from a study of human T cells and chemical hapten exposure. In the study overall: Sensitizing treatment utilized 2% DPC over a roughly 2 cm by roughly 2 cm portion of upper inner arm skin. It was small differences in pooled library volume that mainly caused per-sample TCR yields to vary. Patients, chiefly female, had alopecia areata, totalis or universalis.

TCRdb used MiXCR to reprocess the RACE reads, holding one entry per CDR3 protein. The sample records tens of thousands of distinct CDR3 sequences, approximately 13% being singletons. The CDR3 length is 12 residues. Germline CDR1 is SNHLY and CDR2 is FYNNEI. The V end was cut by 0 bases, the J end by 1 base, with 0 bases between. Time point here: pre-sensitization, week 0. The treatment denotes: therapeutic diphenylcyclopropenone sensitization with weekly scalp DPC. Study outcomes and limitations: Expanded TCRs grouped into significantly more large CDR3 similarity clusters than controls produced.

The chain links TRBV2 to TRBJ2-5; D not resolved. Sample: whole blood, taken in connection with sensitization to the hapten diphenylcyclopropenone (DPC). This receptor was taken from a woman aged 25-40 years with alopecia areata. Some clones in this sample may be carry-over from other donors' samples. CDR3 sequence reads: CASSEAQETQYF. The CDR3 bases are TGTGCCAGCAGTGAAGCCCAAGAGACCCAGTACTTC.